One T cell receptor (beta chain) is described in this entry. Its antigen remains unknown. With a much larger clone just one base away, this may be a read error. CDR3 length: 15 amino acids. CDR1 and CDR2 (germline): MDHEN, SYDVKM. TCRdb itself ran the RT-PCR reads through MiXCR, one entry per CDR3 protein. The sample lists over 150,000 distinct CDR3 sequences, about 10% occurring once. The data were taken from a study of response to subunit inactivated influenza vaccine. Notes on the study in general: Each seasonal influenza vaccination recruits few new T cells, the authors suggested.

The TCR comes from a man between 50 and 75 years old who received an inactivated influenza vaccine. Sequencing was performed on CD8+ T cells sorted from PBMCs, taken roughly 24 months after vaccination. V is TRBV28 and J is TRBJ1-1; D is undetermined. DNA for the CDR3: TGTGCCAGCAGTTTCACAACTCGGTTGAACGCTGAAGCTTTCTTT. It codes for CASSFTTRLNAEAFF.